The clone carrying this T cell receptor beta chain was seen a few times. The antigen is unknown. One entry per CDR3 protein results from TCRdb running MiXCR on the 5' RACE reads. The sample contains about 340,000 distinct CDR3 sequences, about 12% of which appear only once. Germline assignment: CDR1 MDHEN and CDR2 SYDVKM. This CDR3 comprises 14 residues. Trimming cost V 6 bases and J 2 bases; bases outside gene matches: 6. These data come from a study of identical twins. General study findings and limits: Monozygotic twins shared more out-of-frame TCR alpha than recombination models predicted. Twins' excess sharing was less marked for out-of-frame beta sequences.

The same sample was also studied in work on yellow fever vaccine responses in identical twins.

The sequencing input was CD8+ T cells sorted from blood. The chain uses TRBV28 and TRBJ1-2; 7 positions match TRBD1. The source of this sequence is a woman in her late teens or twenties in good health. CDR3 in amino acids: CASSIQGTNYGYTF. CDR3 nucleotide sequence: TGTGCCAGCAGCATACAGGGGACGAACTATGGCTACACCTTC.